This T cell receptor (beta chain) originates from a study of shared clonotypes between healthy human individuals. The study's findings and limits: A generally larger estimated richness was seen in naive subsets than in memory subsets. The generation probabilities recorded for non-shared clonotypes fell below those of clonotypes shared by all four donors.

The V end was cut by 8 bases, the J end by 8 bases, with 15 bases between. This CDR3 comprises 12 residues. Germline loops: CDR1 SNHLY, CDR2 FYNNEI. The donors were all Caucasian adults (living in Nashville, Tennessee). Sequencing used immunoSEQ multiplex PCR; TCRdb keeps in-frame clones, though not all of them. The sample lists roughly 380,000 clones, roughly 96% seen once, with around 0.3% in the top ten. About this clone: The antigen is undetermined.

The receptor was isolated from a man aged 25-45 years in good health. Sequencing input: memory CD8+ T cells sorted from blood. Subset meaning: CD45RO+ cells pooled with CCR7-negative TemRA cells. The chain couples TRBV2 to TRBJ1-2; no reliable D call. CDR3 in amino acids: CASLGSGLGYTF. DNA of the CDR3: TGTGCCAGCCTCGGGAGCGGACTGGGCTACACCTTC.